The 20 T cell receptor beta chains in this list originate from one sample, sequenced in a study of PD-1 blockade in classical Hodgkin lymphoma. Using immunoSEQ multiplex PCR, the repertoire was profiled, and TCRdb retains in-frame clones only, with some absent. This table has around 25,000 clones, under 75% appearing once. This sample's time point: cycle 4 day 1 (C4D1), after less than 7 weeks of nivolumab. No patient escaped relapse after autologous stem cell transplantation, and brentuximab vedotin exposure varied. The specimen comprised peripheral blood mononuclear cells (PBMCs), sampled before the fourth cycle of nivolumab. The source of these receptors is a human donor with classical Hodgkin lymphoma.

This chain links TRBV2 with TRBJ2-1, with D possibly matching TRBD1 (6 bases). Trimming cost V 7 bases and J 0 bases, with 13 bases left between them. Germline V gene sequence: CDR1 SNHLY, CDR2 FYNNEI. This CDR3 is 15 amino acids long. The CDR3 reads CASTWDTSSYNEQFF. DNA of the CDR3: TGTGCCAGCACCTGGGACACTAGCTCCTACAATGAGCAGTTCTTC.

This clone has a handful of counts. The rearrangement joins TRBV4-2 to TRBJ2-2, with TRBD2 as a possible D gene (5 bases). The CDR3 sequence is 20 residues long. Trimming took off 1 base at V and 2 bases at J, with 23 bases between the two ends. Germline-derived CDR1 and CDR2 are LGHNA and YNFKEQ. The CDR3 sequence: CASSQVSSFDPLPNTGELFF. For the CDR3, the DNA is TGTGCCAGCAGCCAAGTTTCTAGCTTCGACCCGCTGCCTAACACCGGGGAGCTGTTTTTT.

J is TRBJ1-1 and V is TRBV27; D remains unclear. CDR1 is MNHEY, CDR2 SMNVEV, per germline (reference sequence). V was clipped by 4 bases and J by 2 bases, with 8 bases between them. The CDR3 sequence is 13 residues long. Here the CDR3 DNA reads TGTGCCAGCAGTTACTCACGTAACACTGAAGCTTTCTTT. Translating gives CASSYSRNTEAFF.

The chain carries TRBV7-8 and TRBJ1-5; possible D gene TRBD1, 6 bases. The CDR3 covers 15 residues. The germline gives CDR1 SGHVS, CDR2 FQNEAQ. V dropped 5 bases and J dropped 7 bases, with 18 bases sitting between them. The CDR3 DNA sequence: TGTGCCAGCAGCCCCACGGACAGTCGGGTACAGCCCCAGCATTTT. This translates into CASSPTDSRVQPQHF.

The genes are TRBV5-5 and TRBJ2-2; maybe TRBD2 (5 bases). CDR3 length: 19 amino acids. With 2 bases removed from V and 0 bases from J, the gap between germline ends came to 20 bases. Germline CDR1 reads SGHKS; CDR2 reads YYEKEE (reference sequence). This CDR3 reads CASSFDPPFGRANTGELFF. The CDR3 DNA sequence: TGTGCCAGCAGCTTCGACCCCCCCTTTGGGCGGGCGAACACCGGGGAGCTGTTTTTT.

This clone was observed a single time. Mismatch with germline at one junction end may stem from a read error. The V and J genes are TRBV5-3 and TRBJ1-1; D not certain. Being an ORF, TRBV5-3 has a function that is uncertain. The CDR3 extends over 11 amino acids. CDR3 bases: TGTGCCAGCAGCTCCTACACTGAAGCTTTCTTT. Translated: CASSSYTEAFF.

This rearrangement joins TRBV5-1 to TRBJ2-2; D could derive from TRBD1 or TRBD2 (5 bases each). V was pared by 1 base and J by 8 bases, with 12 bases between. The CDR3 runs to 14 residues. The germline CDR1 and CDR2 sequences are SGHRS and YFSETQ. CDR3 nucleotide sequence: TGCGCCAGCAGCTTGAGAGGGGACGGAGGGGAGCTGTTTTTT. Translating it yields CASSLRGDGGELFF. The entire variable domain, with the rest obtained from reference TRBV5-1 and TRBJ2-2, is as follows: KAGVTQTPRYLIKTRGQQVTLSCSPISGHRSVSWYQQTPGQGLQFLFEYFSETQRNKGNFPGRFSGRQFSNSRSEMNVSTLELGDSALYLCASSLRGDGGELFFGEGSRLTVL.

In its sample, this clone was seen a few times. The chain has TRBV10-1 and TRBJ2-3; 7 positions match TRBD2. The CDR3 covers 15 residues. Germline CDR1 WNHNN, CDR2 SYGVQD (reference sequence). The junction had 15 bases not matched to a gene; V was cut back by 8 bases and J by 7 bases. Here the CDR3 reads CASQPGPTGGYTQYF. The CDR3 DNA is TGCGCCAGCCAGCCGGGACCCACGGGGGGATATACGCAGTATTTT.

This sequence joins TRBV2 and TRBJ2-1; no firm D call. CDR3 length: 13 amino acids. Trimming took off 5 bases at V and 4 bases at J, with 9 bases between the two ends. Germline CDR1 reads SNHLY; CDR2 reads FYNNEI. The CDR3 coding sequence is TGTGCCAGCAGTAGCGCCAGTTACAATGAGCAGTTCTTC. Translated: CASSSASYNEQFF.

J is TRBJ1-5 and V is TRBV28; D is unclear. The V gene's germline CDR1 is MDHEN and CDR2 SYDVKM. CDR3 length: 12 residues. Between the trimmed V and J ends, which lost 5 bases and 12 bases, there was a span of 14 bases. This CDR3 reads CASSISRLRQHF. In nucleotides, the CDR3 is TGTGCCAGCAGTATCAGTAGGCTTCGCCAGCATTTT.

The rearrangement joins TRBV19 to TRBJ2-3; 7 bases agree with TRBD2. The CDR3 loop spans 14 amino acids. Germline CDR1 reads LNHDA; CDR2 reads SQIVND (reference sequence). The trim removed 2 bases at V and 4 bases at J, leaving 3 bases unmatched. In DNA form, the CDR3 reads TGTGCCAGTAGTATAAAAGCGGGGTCAGATACGCAGTATTTT. This gives the protein CASSIKAGSDTQYF.

V and J are TRBV7-3 and TRBJ2-3; 12 bases fit TRBD2. The CDR3 contains 17 residues. Germline values: CDR1 SGHTA, CDR2 FQGTGA. V lost 4 bases to trimming and J lost 5 bases; unmatched junction nucleotides: 10. CDR3 in amino acids: CASSSSLAGGGGDTQYF. Here the CDR3 DNA reads TGTGCCAGCAGCTCCTCACTAGCGGGGGGTGGAGGAGATACGCAGTATTTT.

The chain couples TRBV27 to TRBJ1-2, with D maybe TRBD1 (5 bases). The CDR3 covers 13 residues. The V and J ends lost 7 bases and 5 bases respectively, with 14 bases between them. CDR1 is MNHEY, CDR2 SMNVEV, per germline (reference sequence). The CDR3 sequence is CASTRNEGYGYTF. The CDR3 coding sequence is TGTGCCAGCACAAGAAACGAGGGGTATGGCTACACCTTC.

CDR3 sequence (DNA): TGTGCCAGCAGGTCACAGGGGGCTGAAGCTTTCTTT. Its translation: CASRSQGAEAFF. The V and J genes are TRBV28 and TRBJ1-1; TRBD1 aligns across 8 bases. Per the germline V gene, CDR1 is MDHEN and CDR2 is SYDVKM. This CDR3 is built from 12 residues. Germline trimming cut 6 bases from V and 6 bases from J; bases unmatched to any gene: 3.

The V call is TRBV15, the J call TRBJ2-2, with 8 nucleotides matching TRBD2. The V segment lost 1 base and the J segment 4 bases; nucleotides outside the gene matches: 5. The CDR3 contains 16 residues. The germline CDR1 and CDR2 sequences are LNHNV and YYDKDF (reference sequence). CDR3 nucleotide sequence: TGTGCCACCAGCAGAGGCGGGGGGCTGGGCACCGGGGAGCTGTTTTTT. Amino acids: CATSRGGGLGTGELFF.

J is TRBJ1-2 and V is TRBV19, with TRBD1 matching 7 bases. The CDR3 is made up of 15 amino acids. V was pared by 5 bases and J by 4 bases, with 10 bases of the junction left unmatched. Germline assignment: CDR1 LNHDA and CDR2 SQIVND (reference sequence). CDR3 region: CASSGGDSGLYGYTF. CDR3 nucleotides: TGTGCCAGTAGTGGTGGGGACAGCGGACTCTATGGCTACACCTTC.

The chain is built from TRBV6-1 and TRBJ2-5; 7 bases are shared with TRBD2. The trim removed 3 bases at V and 6 bases at J, leaving 19 bases unmatched. The germline V gene has CDR1 MNHNS and CDR2 SASEGT. The CDR3 sequence is 18 residues long. The CDR3 DNA sequence: TGTGCCAGCAGTGATACCTCCCCTGGTCGCGGGGGACGGAAGACCCAGTACTTC. Amino acid sequence: CASSDTSPGRGGRKTQYF.

The chain couples TRBV11-2 to TRBJ1-4; possibly TRBD1 for D (5 bases). The CDR3 runs to 16 residues. Trimming removed 1 base at V and 8 bases at J, with 17 bases between. Germline V gives CDR1 SGHAT, CDR2 FQNNGV. The CDR3 nucleotides read TGTGCCAGCAGCTTAGGCAGGGACGCGGGGAAGGAAAAACTGTTTTTT. It specifies CASSLGRDAGKEKLFF.

This chain links TRBV7-6 with TRBJ2-3, with D perhaps matching TRBD2 (6 bases). The length of the CDR3 is 14 residues. CDR1 SGHVS and CDR2 FNYEAQ come from the germline V gene. V lost 4 bases, J lost 4 bases, and 12 bases lay in between. The DNA of the CDR3 is TGTGCCAGCAGCTCCCAGGCGGGGCCAGATACGCAGTATTTT. Encoded protein: CASSSQAGPDTQYF.

The rearrangement uses TRBV19 and TRBJ1-2; 9 positions agree with TRBD1. This CDR3 has 14 residues. Germline CDR1 is LNHDA and CDR2 is SQIVND (reference sequence). V lost 8 bases, J lost 8 bases, and 12 bases stayed unmatched. CDR3 DNA: TGTGCCAGTGGAACCGGGACAGGGTTTAAGGGCTACACCTTC. Amino acid sequence: CASGTGTGFKGYTF.